This TCR beta chain emerged from a study of OX40 agonist ivuxolimab in advanced cancers. V lost 7 bases to trimming and J lost 12 bases, with 16 bases between them. The CDR3 is 12 residues long. Germline values: CDR1 SNHLY, CDR2 FYNNEI. Clones were read by immunoSEQ multiplex PCR, and TCRdb kept only the in-frame ones, dropping some. Of 75,000 to 95,000 clones in the sample, approximately 86% were seen once. This chain uses TRBV2 with TRBJ1-3; no firm D call. The specimen was CD4+ or CD8+ T cells sorted from blood, collected in a trial of the OX40 agonist ivuxolimab. The clonotype was recovered from an adult with an advanced solid tumor such as melanoma, head and neck, liver or kidney cancer. The CDR3, as DNA: TGTGCCAGCACGGAAGGTCAAGCCATCATATATTTT. This encodes CASTEGQAIIYF.